The next 8 T cell receptor beta chains were all read from a single sample in a study of blood T cell repertoires in COVID-19. The data were produced by immunoSEQ multiplex PCR, yet TCRdb's version contains in-frame clones alone and is incomplete. The sample records about 87,000 clones, 70% to 85% being singletons. The sequencing input was peripheral blood. These receptor sequences come from an elderly woman with COVID-19, enrolled during active disease.

The chain combines TRBV5-1 with TRBJ1-5; 8 bases align to TRBD1. V lost 4 bases and J lost 7; bases outside the gene matches: 7. The CDR3 totals 14 residues. Germline CDR1 SGHRS, CDR2 YFSETQ. CDR3 region: CASSPQGAGQPQHF. The CDR3 DNA follows: TGCGCCAGCAGCCCTCAGGGGGCTGGGCAGCCCCAGCATTTT.

Details on this clone: The sample has other DNA sequences that encode this CDR3 too. The chain joins TRBV27 to TRBJ1-2; possibly TRBD1 for D (6 bases). CDR1 and CDR2 from the germline V gene are MNHEY and SMNVEV (reference sequence). Between the trimmed V and J ends, which lost 2 bases and 5 bases, there was a span of 18 bases. CDR3 size: 16 residues. In DNA form, the CDR3 reads TGTGCCAGCAGTTTAGGGGGTGGGGGCCCTATGTATGGCTACACCTTC. The encoded protein is CASSLGGGGPMYGYTF.

This CDR3 reads CASSRPGTGFRAQHF. CDR3 DNA: TGTGCCAGCAGCCGCCCTGGGACAGGATTCCGGGCCCAGCATTTT. The chain uses TRBV6-2 or TRBV6-3 and TRBJ1-5; 8 positions match TRBD1. CDR1 is MNHEY and CDR2 is SVGEGT in the germline V gene. Trimming at V came to 6 bases and at J to 11 bases, leaving 15 bases not matched to a gene. CDR3 length: 15 amino acids.

The genes are TRBV2 and TRBJ2-3, with D unclear. The V and J ends lost 6 bases and 7 bases respectively, with 2 bases between them. Germline CDR1 reads SNHLY; CDR2 reads FYNNEI. The CDR3 is made up of 9 amino acids. The CDR3 sequence is CASSNTQYF. In DNA form, the CDR3 reads TGTGCCAGCAGCAATACGCAGTATTTT. The full variable domain, its missing parts supplied by reference TRBV2 and TRBJ2-3, is EPEVTQTPSHQVTQMGQEVILRCVPISNHLYFYWYRQILGQKVEFLVSFYNNEISEKSEIFDDQFSVERPDGSNFTLKIRSTKLEDSAMYFCASSNTQYFGPGTRLTVL.

This clone has just a few counts. This sequence joins TRBV2 and TRBJ1-2; 12 nucleotides line up with TRBD1. This CDR3 region has 14 residues. CDR1 and CDR2 from the germline V gene are SNHLY and FYNNEI. J lost 6 bases, V lost 3 bases, and 2 bases had no gene match. This CDR3 reads CASSEGQGAHGYTF. CDR3 bases: TGTGCCAGCAGTGAGGGACAGGGGGCCCATGGCTACACCTTC.

V is TRBV2 and J is TRBJ2-5, with TRBD1 as a possible D gene (6 bases). Looked up from germline, CDR1 is SNHLY and CDR2 is FYNNEI. Trimming took off 9 bases at V and 5 bases at J, with 16 bases between the two ends. The CDR3 is made up of 13 amino acids. CDR3 sequence: CASNRVMIETQYF. The CDR3 coding sequence is TGTGCCAGTAACAGGGTTATGATTGAGACCCAGTACTTC.

V is TRBV6-1 and J is TRBJ2-1; D is unresolved. This CDR3 spans 14 amino acids. Per germline, CDR1 MNHNS and CDR2 SASEGT. Trimming cost V 1 base and J 3 bases, with 7 bases left between them. CDR3 amino acids: CASSEGLVYNEQFF. CDR3 DNA sequence: TGTGCCAGCAGTGAAGGACTGGTCTACAATGAGCAGTTCTTC.

J is TRBJ1-4 and V is TRBV9; 7 nucleotides agree with TRBD1. The V segment lost 2 bases and the J segment 3 bases; nucleotides outside the gene matches: 1. This CDR3 is 14 amino acids long. Germline V gene data show CDR1 as SGDLS and CDR2 as YYNGEE. CDR3 loop: CASSVGTANEKLFF. The CDR3 nucleotides are TGTGCCAGCAGCGTGGGGACAGCTAATGAAAAACTGTTTTTT.